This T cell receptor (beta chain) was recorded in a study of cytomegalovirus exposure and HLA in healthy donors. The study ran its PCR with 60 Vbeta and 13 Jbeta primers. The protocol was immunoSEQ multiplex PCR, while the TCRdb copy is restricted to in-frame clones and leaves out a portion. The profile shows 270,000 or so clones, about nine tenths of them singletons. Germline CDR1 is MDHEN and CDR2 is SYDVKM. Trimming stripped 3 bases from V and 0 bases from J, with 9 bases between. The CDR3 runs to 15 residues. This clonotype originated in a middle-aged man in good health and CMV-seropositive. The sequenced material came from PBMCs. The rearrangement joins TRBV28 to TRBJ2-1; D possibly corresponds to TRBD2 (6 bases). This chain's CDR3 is CASSFGGTSYNEQFF. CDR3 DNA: TGTGCCAGCAGTTTCGGCGGGACCTCCTACAATGAGCAGTTCTTC. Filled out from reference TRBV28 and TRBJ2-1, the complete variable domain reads DVKVTQSSRYLVKRTGEKVFLECVQDMDHENMFWYRQDPGLGLRLIYFSYDVKMKEKGDIPEGYSVSREKKERFSLILESASTNQTSMYLCASSFGGTSYNEQFFGPGTRLTVL.